The clone carrying this T cell receptor (beta chain) was counted between two and nine times. In building TCR beta libraries, iRepertoire HTBI primers were used together with Arm-PCR of CDR3 regions. TCRdb itself ran the multiplex PCR reads through MiXCR, one entry per CDR3 protein. The table lists approximately 350,000 distinct CDR3 sequences, over 15% of them singletons. Sample time point: newly diagnosed GD, antithyroid drugs for less than 3 months. PBMC RNA was the source of the TCR library. The peripheral blood volume drawn was about 9 milliliters, and it was collected into EDTA tubes. This specimen belongs to a study of regulatory T cells in long-lasting Graves disease. CDR3 length: 14 residues. The V gene's germline CDR1 is SGHNT and CDR2 YYREEE (reference sequence). V was pared by 0 bases and J by 2 bases, with 8 bases between. These data also featured in a second study, about T cells in Graves' hyperthyroidism and ophthalmopathy.

The input for sequencing was peripheral blood mononuclear cells (PBMCs), taken at new diagnosis, from a patient treated with antithyroid drugs. This TCR was sampled from a man aged 35 to 55 with Graves disease. The rearrangement links TRBV5-4 to TRBJ2-5; unclear D gene. The CDR3 here is CASSLGEKQETQYF. CDR3 bases: TGTGCCAGCAGCTTGGGAGAGAAACAAGAGACCCAGTACTTC.